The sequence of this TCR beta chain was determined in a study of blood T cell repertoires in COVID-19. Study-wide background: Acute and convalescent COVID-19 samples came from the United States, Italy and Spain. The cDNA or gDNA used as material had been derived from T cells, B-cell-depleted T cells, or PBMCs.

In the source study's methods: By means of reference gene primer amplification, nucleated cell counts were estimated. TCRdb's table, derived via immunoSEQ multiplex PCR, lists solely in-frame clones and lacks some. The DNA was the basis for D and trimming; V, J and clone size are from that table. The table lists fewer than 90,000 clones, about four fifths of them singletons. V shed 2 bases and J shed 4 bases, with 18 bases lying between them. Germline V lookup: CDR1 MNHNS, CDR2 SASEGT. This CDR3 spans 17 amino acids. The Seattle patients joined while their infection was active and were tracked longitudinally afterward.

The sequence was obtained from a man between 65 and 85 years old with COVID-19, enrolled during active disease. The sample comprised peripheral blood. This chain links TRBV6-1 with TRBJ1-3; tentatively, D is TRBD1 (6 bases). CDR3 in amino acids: CASSEPLTGSRGNTIYF. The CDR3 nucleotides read TGTGCCAGCAGTGAACCGCTTACAGGGTCCAGGGGAAACACCATATATTTT.